This entry features one TCR delta chain sequence. Antigen unknown. These data belong to a study of Vδ1+ human thymocytes. Regarding the study as a whole: Highly polyclonal TRG and TRD repertoires with Gaussian CDR3 length distributions appeared in thymus.

CDR1 is TSWWSYY, CDR2 QGS, per germline. The CDR3 has 20 amino acids. V was pared by 3 bases and J by 2 bases, with 21 bases of the junction left unmatched. Extracted RNA was reverse transcribed into cDNA. Pooled V-gene forward primers with one constant-region reverse primer generated the CDR3 amplicons by multiplex PCR. TCRdb re-called clones from the multiplex PCR reads using CATT. The sample yields 20,000 to 25,000 delta-chain clones, about 29% seen once. Sequenced sample: Vdelta1+ gamma-delta thymocytes from the thymus. Subset reported: FACS-sorted CD3+ TCRalphabeta- TCRVdelta1+ TCRVdelta2- thymocytes. This receptor was identified in a boy in the first two years of life who had congenital heart surgery. The rearrangement uses TRDV1 and TRDJ1; 7 nucleotides align to TRDD3. CDR3 loop: CALGDLHRPGGFRPTDKLIF. In DNA form, the CDR3 reads TGTGCTCTTGGGGACCTCCATAGACCTGGGGGTTTTAGACCGACCGATAAACTCATCTTT.